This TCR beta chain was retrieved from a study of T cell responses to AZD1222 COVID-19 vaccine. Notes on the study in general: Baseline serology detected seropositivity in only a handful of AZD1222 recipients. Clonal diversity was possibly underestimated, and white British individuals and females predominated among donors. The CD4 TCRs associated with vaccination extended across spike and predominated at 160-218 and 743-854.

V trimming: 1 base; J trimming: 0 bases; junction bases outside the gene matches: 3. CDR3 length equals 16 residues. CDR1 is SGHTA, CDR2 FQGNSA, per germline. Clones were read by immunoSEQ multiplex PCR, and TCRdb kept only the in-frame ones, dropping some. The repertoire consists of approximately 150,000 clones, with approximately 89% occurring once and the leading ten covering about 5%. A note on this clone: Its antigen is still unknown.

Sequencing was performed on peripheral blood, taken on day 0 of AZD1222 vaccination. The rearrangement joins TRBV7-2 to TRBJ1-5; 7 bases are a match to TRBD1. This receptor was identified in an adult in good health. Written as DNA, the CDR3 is TGTGCCAGCAGCTTAGTCAGGGGGGGTAGCAATCAGCCCCAGCATTTT. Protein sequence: CASSLVRGGSNQPQHF.